This entry lists 17 T cell receptor beta chains sequenced from one sample in a study of human T cells and chemical hapten exposure. TCRdb re-called the RACE reads with MiXCR, one entry per CDR3 protein. The repertoire holds roughly 100,000 distinct CDR3 sequences, around 34% seen once, with roughly 2.5% in the top ten. Time point specified: patch test 3, about 24 weeks after DPC sensitization. Treatment: therapeutic diphenylcyclopropenone sensitization with weekly scalp DPC. The source was whole blood, collected in connection with sensitization to the hapten diphenylcyclopropenone (DPC). Receptor source: a man aged 35-49 years with alopecia areata. Some clones in this sample may be carry-over from other donors' samples.

The chain links TRBV4-1 to TRBJ1-4, with D possibly being TRBD1 (5 bases). The CDR3 consists of 14 residues. Germline assignment: CDR1 MGHRA and CDR2 YSYEKL. V gave up 3 bases and J gave up 3 bases, with 8 bases separating them. The CDR3 protein is CASSQGPANEKLFF. CDR3 in DNA: TGCGCCAGCAGCCAGGGGCCCGCTAATGAAAAACTGTTTTTT.

The J gene is TRBJ2-6, the V gene TRBV5-6; D ambiguous. V was cut by 2 bases and J by 0 bases, with 18 bases left in between. Germline values: CDR1 SGHDT, CDR2 YYEEEE. The CDR3 runs 19 residues. The CDR3 nucleotides are TGTGCCAGCAGCTTCGTAATTCTGGGGTTTGACTCTGGGGCCAACGTCCTGACTTTC. It codes for CASSFVILGFDSGANVLTF.

This chain joins TRBV25-1 and TRBJ1-1; a possible D gene is TRBD1 (5 bases). Trimming left V 3 bases short and J 3 bases short, with 32 bases between. The CDR3 consists of 21 residues. Germline V lookup: CDR1 MGHDK, CDR2 SYGVNS. Here the CDR3 DNA reads TGTGCCAGCAGTGAGAGAACCGGGACCCCACCGGAAGACTACAATTACACTGAAGCTTTCTTT. This gives the protein CASSERTGTPPEDYNYTEAFF. The full variable domain, in which reference TRBV25-1 and TRBJ1-1 provide the parts outside the CDR3, is EADIYQTPRYLVIGTGKKITLECSQTMGHDKMYWYQQDPGMELHLIHYSYGVNSTEKGDLSSESTVSRIRTEHFPLTLESARPSHTSQYLCASSERTGTPPEDYNYTEAFFGQGTRLTVV.

This clonotype was observed a handful of times. The V gene is TRBV7-9, the J gene TRBJ1-2; D gene unclear. The V gene's germline CDR1 is SEHNR and CDR2 FQNEAQ (reference sequence). The V end lost 5 bases, the J end lost 3 bases, and 7 bases lay between the germline ends. The CDR3 extends over 12 amino acids. CDR3 protein: CASSADHYGYTF. The CDR3 DNA reads as TGTGCCAGCAGCGCCGACCACTATGGCTACACCTTC.

The J gene is TRBJ1-5, the V gene TRBV10-3, with 8 bases fitting TRBD1. Germline CDR1 reads ENHRY; CDR2 reads SYGVKD. This CDR3 spans 14 amino acids. The V and J ends lost 6 bases and 4 bases, in that order; junction bases with no gene match: 5. The CDR3 protein is CAISLDRENQPQHF. The CDR3 DNA reads TGTGCCATCAGCCTGGACAGGGAAAATCAGCCCCAGCATTTT.

The sample holds a few counts of this clonotype. The V gene is TRBV7-9, the J gene TRBJ2-1; TRBD2 matches at 7 bases. CDR3 length equals 14 residues. The junction had 8 bases not matched to a gene; V was cut back by 10 bases and J by 2 bases. The germline gives CDR1 SEHNR, CDR2 FQNEAQ (reference sequence). Here the CDR3 DNA reads TGTGCCATCCCACTAGCGTTAACCTACAATGAGCAGTTCTTC. It translates to CAIPLALTYNEQFF.

This clonotype was picked up a small number of times. The chain is built from TRBV27 and TRBJ2-5; perhaps TRBD1 as D (7 bases). There are 13 residues in the CDR3. From germline, CDR1 is MNHEY and CDR2 SMNVEV (reference sequence). The ends were cut back, 8 bases at V and 5 bases at J, with 15 bases in the middle. The CDR3 protein is CASSRRGRETQYF. The CDR3 region has the DNA TGTGCCAGCTCAAGGAGGGGGCGCGAGACCCAGTACTTC.

Here the CDR3 DNA reads TGTGCCAGCTCACCCCTTAGCGGGAGGGCCACAGATACGCAGTATTTT. This sequence encodes CASSPLSGRATDTQYF. This chain joins TRBV18 and TRBJ2-3, with TRBD2 matching 11 bases. Losses at the gene ends were 3 bases for V and 2 bases for J; bases not matched to a gene: 4. The CDR3 consists of 16 residues. The germline V gene has CDR1 KGHSH and CDR2 LQKENI.

The chain links TRBV3-1 to TRBJ2-3; D might be TRBD1 (5 bases). V was pared by 4 bases and J by 4 bases, with 15 bases between. The CDR3 totals 15 residues. Germline CDR1 and CDR2: LGHDT and YNNKEL (reference sequence). DNA for the CDR3: TGTGCCAGCAGCCGCCCAGGGCGAAGGGCAGATACGCAGTATTTT. As protein: CASSRPGRRADTQYF.

This clonotype was found a few times. V gene TRBV6-1 combines with J gene TRBJ2-7; D gene uncertain. The CDR3 consists of 13 residues. Germline lookup yields CDR1 MNHNS and CDR2 SASEGT. Trimming left V 6 bases short and J 3 bases short, with 12 bases between. CDR3 loop: CASSPLGIYEQYV. The CDR3 region has the DNA TGTGCCAGCAGCCCCTTGGGGATCTACGAGCAGTACGTC.

The rearrangement links TRBV28 to TRBJ2-3; TRBD2 might be the D (6 bases). This CDR3 is 15 amino acids long. CDR1 and CDR2 (germline): MDHEN, SYDVKM. The V gene lost 4 bases and the J gene lost 2 bases, with 13 bases spanning the gap. The CDR3 is CASSSPLATTDTQYF. For the CDR3, the DNA is TGTGCCAGCAGTTCCCCGCTAGCGACCACAGATACGCAGTATTTT.

The rearrangement uses TRBV2 and TRBJ1-5, with D possibly being TRBD1 (5 bases). Trimming left V 4 bases short and J 0 bases short, with 10 bases between. This CDR3 is built from 15 residues. Germline CDR1 is SNHLY and CDR2 is FYNNEI. The DNA for the CDR3 is TGTGCCAGCAGTGCAAGGGGAGATAGCAATCAGCCCCAGCATTTT. It yields the protein CASSARGDSNQPQHF.

V and J are TRBV6-2 or TRBV6-3 and TRBJ2-7; 12 positions agree with TRBD2. The CDR3 sequence is 15 residues long. Germline V gene lookup returns CDR1 MNHEY and CDR2 SVGEGT. Trimming took 2 bases from V and 5 from J; bases not matched to a gene: 4. CDR3 region: CASSYRLAGADEQYV. The CDR3 DNA reads TGTGCCAGCAGTTACCGACTAGCGGGAGCGGACGAGCAGTACGTC.

The J gene is TRBJ1-4, the V gene TRBV4-2; no definite D call. CDR1 and CDR2 (germline): LGHNA, YNFKEQ. The V gene lost 3 bases and the J gene lost 5 bases, with 16 bases spanning the gap. The CDR3 is made up of 16 amino acids. The CDR3 spells CASSQERGIANEKLFF. The CDR3 DNA reads as TGTGCCAGCAGCCAGGAGCGTGGGATTGCGAATGAAAAACTGTTTTTT.

This clonotype was found a few times. The chain employs TRBV28 and TRBJ2-2, with a possible D match to TRBD1 (6 bases). The CDR3 consists of 17 residues. V was clipped by 5 bases and J by 0 bases, with 16 bases between them. Germline V gene data show CDR1 as MDHEN and CDR2 as SYDVKM. The CDR3 DNA is TGTGCCAGCAGTGATTTAACAGGGAATTCGAACACCGGGGAGCTGTTTTTT. Protein sequence: CASSDLTGNSNTGELFF.

The gene calls are TRBV6-6 and TRBJ2-7, with a tentative D call TRBD1 (5 bases). The germline CDR1 and CDR2 sequences are MNHNY and SVGAGI (reference sequence). The CDR3 runs 15 residues. The V end lost 5 bases, the J end lost 0 bases, and 14 bases lay between the germline ends. The chain's CDR3 is CASSPTGDLSYEQYV. For the CDR3, the DNA is TGTGCCAGCAGTCCCACAGGTGACCTCTCCTACGAGCAGTACGTC.

J is TRBJ2-4 and V is TRBV5-1; D not certain. The CDR3 extends over 19 amino acids. V dropped 0 bases and J dropped 1 base, with 20 bases sitting between them. Germline V gives CDR1 SGHRS, CDR2 YFSETQ. CDR3 DNA sequence: TGCGCCAGCAGCTTGGTTAGGGTGGCAGTATATGAGGCCAAAAACATTCAGTACTTC. Residues: CASSLVRVAVYEAKNIQYF.